The 13 T cell receptor beta chains below come from one sample, sequenced in a study of T-cell reconstitution after alpha-beta-depleted transplantation in children. Preparation of the TCRbeta library used unique molecular identifiers. TCRdb called the PCR reads again in MiXCR, with one record for every CDR3 protein. The sample holds hundreds of thousands of distinct CDR3 sequences, about 12% seen once. The source material was PBMCs, sampled before TCRalphabeta/CD19-depleted stem cell transplant. Every receptor here comes from a girl aged 2 to 9 with congenital amegakaryocytic thrombocytopenia, due to receive a stem cell transplant.

In its sample, this clonotype was seen a few times. The gene calls are TRBV18 and TRBJ2-1; 8 nucleotides align to TRBD2. V lost 6 bases, J lost 8 bases, and 15 bases stayed unmatched. CDR1 KGHSH and CDR2 LQKENI come from the germline V gene. This CDR3 region has 16 residues. The chain's CDR3 is CASSPPLSGSFDEQFF. Written as DNA, the CDR3 is TGTGCCAGCTCTCCTCCGTTGAGCGGGAGCTTCGATGAGCAGTTCTTC. Complete variable domain (other parts from reference TRBV18 and TRBJ2-1): NAGVMQNPRHLVRRRGQEARLRCSPMKGHSHVYWYRQLPEEGLKFMVYLQKENIIDESGMPKERFSAEFPKEGPSILRIQQVVRGDSAAYFCASSPPLSGSFDEQFFGPGTRLTVL.

The chain uses TRBV7-6 and TRBJ2-5; maybe TRBD2 (7 bases). V was cut by 6 bases and J by 4 bases, with 15 bases left in between. CDR1 and CDR2 (germline): SGHVS, FNYEAQ. The CDR3 consists of 14 residues. The CDR3 protein is CASRGNREGETQYF. The CDR3 bases are TGTGCCAGCAGGGGAAACAGGGAGGGAGAGACCCAGTACTTC.

Points on this clonotype: Relative to the germline gene, one junction end is altered; a read error may explain this. The genes are TRBV20-1 and TRBJ1-3, with D uncertain. CDR1 and CDR2 from the germline V gene are DFQATT and SNEGSKA (reference sequence). This CDR3 comprises 13 residues. Written as DNA, the CDR3 is TGCAGTGCTCCCTTTCCCCCTGGAAACACCACATATTTT. It translates to CSAPFPPGNTTYF.

This chain connects TRBV11-2 to TRBJ2-7, with TRBD2 matching over 7 bases. After removal of 3 bases from V and 6 bases from J, the junction contained 8 bases not matched to a gene. This CDR3 comprises 14 residues. Per germline, CDR1 SGHAT and CDR2 FQNNGV. This chain's CDR3 is CASSFGGSPPEQYF. The CDR3 DNA follows: TGTGCCAGCAGCTTCGGCGGGAGTCCGCCCGAGCAGTACTTC.

This clonotype was detected a few times. This sequence joins TRBV28 and TRBJ2-7; a weak D match, TRBD1 (6 bases). The V end was cut by 3 bases, the J end by 4 bases, with 13 bases between. The CDR3 sequence is 14 residues long. Looked up from germline, CDR1 is MDHEN and CDR2 is SYDVKM. CDR3: CASSLAGTLYEQYF. CDR3 nucleotides: TGTGCCAGCAGTTTGGCAGGGACATTGTACGAGCAGTACTTC.

The V gene is TRBV15, the J gene TRBJ2-5; D is unresolved. V was cut by 0 bases and J by 5 bases, with 13 bases left in between. Looked up from germline, CDR1 is LNHNV and CDR2 is YYDKDF (reference sequence). This CDR3 comprises 15 residues. The CDR3 spells CATSRDTQSHETQYF. The CDR3, as DNA: TGTGCCACCAGCAGAGATACACAATCCCACGAGACCCAGTACTTC.

This clonotype was seen ten or more times. This chain connects TRBV7-9 to TRBJ2-7, with a tentative D call TRBD1 (6 bases). Germline V gives CDR1 SEHNR, CDR2 FQNEAQ (reference sequence). The V end was cut by 2 bases, the J end by 6 bases, with 11 bases between. The CDR3 has 13 amino acids. In DNA, the CDR3 is TGTGCCAGCAGCTTAAACAGGGACCGCGAGCAGTACTTC. This translates into CASSLNRDREQYF.

The chain couples TRBV20-1 to TRBJ1-2; D is unclear. V gave up 3 bases and J gave up 4 bases, with 33 bases separating them. The CDR3 spans 20 residues. CDR1 DFQATT and CDR2 SNEGSKA come from the germline V gene (reference sequence). The CDR3 coding sequence is TGCAGTGCTAGTAGGTCAGCGTGGGGTGGGAGACAAGCTACCCCCTATGGCTACACCTTC. Residues: CSASRSAWGGRQATPYGYTF.

Regarding this clonotype: Its ends do not fully match the called genes, so a read error is possible. The J gene is TRBJ2-1, the V gene TRBV20-1; D unresolved. Germline CDR1 is DFQATT and CDR2 is SNEGSKA (reference sequence). The CDR3 has 13 residues. The CDR3 DNA reads TGCAGTGCTAGTACCAGCTCCTACAATGAGCAGGTCTTC. Translated, it gives CSASTSSYNEQVF.

This clonotype occurred many times. V and J are TRBV29-1 and TRBJ2-1; no definite D call. CDR3 length equals 13 residues. Between the trimmed V and J ends, which lost 6 bases and 5 bases, there was a span of 14 bases. Germline V CDR1 and CDR2: SQVTM, ANQGSEA. Here the CDR3 reads CSVPLSRDNEQFF. DNA of the CDR3: TGCAGCGTCCCGCTTTCGCGAGACAATGAGCAGTTCTTC.

This clonotype was counted at least ten times. V usage is TRBV5-1 and J usage is TRBJ2-3; 12 bases align to TRBD2. Germline V CDR1 and CDR2: SGHRS, YFSETQ. V lost 2 bases, J lost 2 bases, and 15 bases stayed unmatched. This CDR3 spans 20 amino acids. Written as DNA, the CDR3 is TGCGCCAGCAGCTTCCAGACTAGCGGGAGTACGGTGTATACCACAGATACGCAGTATTTT. It is translated as CASSFQTSGSTVYTTDTQYF.

The V gene is TRBV12-3 or TRBV12-4, the J gene TRBJ1-3; no definite D call. This CDR3 has 15 residues. The V gene lost 7 bases and the J gene lost 0 bases, with 13 bases spanning the gap. The CDR3: CASNHDGLSGNTIYF. DNA of the CDR3: TGTGCCAGCAACCACGACGGACTCTCTGGAAACACCATATATTTT.

In its sample, this clonotype was seen many times. The chain links TRBV29-1 to TRBJ1-1, with 9 bases aligning to TRBD1. CDR1 is SQVTM and CDR2 is ANQGSEA in the germline V gene. The CDR3 contains 19 residues. Trimming took 6 bases from V and 0 from J; bases not matched to a gene: 20. The CDR3 DNA reads as TGCAGCGTAGCAGACAGGGGGAGAGGGTTTGGGATAATGAACACTGAAGCTTTCTTT. Translated, it gives CSVADRGRGFGIMNTEAFF.